The present T cell receptor (beta chain) was sequenced within a study of blood T cell repertoires in COVID-19. As for the study in general: The United States, Italy and Spain provided the acute and convalescent COVID-19 samples.

Looked up from germline, CDR1 is SGDLS and CDR2 is YYNGEE. Trimming shortened V by 0 bases and J by 0 bases, and 13 bases separated the two germline ends. This CDR3 is built from 17 residues. Per the study methods: The authors estimated nucleated cell counts from reference gene primer amplification. Sequenced by immunoSEQ multiplex PCR; TCRdb stores in-frame clones only, minus some. V and J calls plus clone size are reproduced from that table; the DNA served to infer D and trimming. The data hold 35,000 to 55,000 clones, with around 82% observed a single time. The clonotype originates from a woman in her 70s with acute or convalescent COVID-19. The source material was peripheral blood. The V call is TRBV9, the J call TRBJ2-1; tentative D call: TRBD2 (5 bases). The DNA for the CDR3 is TGTGCCAGCAGCGTAGAACCGGAGGTAGCCTCCTACAATGAGCAGTTCTTC. Its translation: CASSVEPEVASYNEQFF.